This T cell receptor beta chain came from a study of CD8 T cells in Susac syndrome. The CDR3 has 14 amino acids. V was shortened by 4 bases and J by 4 bases, with 14 bases between the two germline ends. Germline loops: CDR1 GTSNPN, CDR2 SVGIG (reference sequence). Reverse transcription of roughly 0.5 to 1 ug RNA was carried out with random hexamers. TCR beta CDR3 was amplified by immunoSEQ multiplex PCR. This amplification extended across 54 Vbeta and 13 Jbeta segments. TCRdb called the immunoSEQ multiplex PCR reads again in MiXCR, with one record for every CDR3 protein. Among tens of thousands of distinct CDR3 sequences listed, around 94% were seen once.

Input material: CD4+ T cells from PBMCs. The receptor's source is a human donor with Susac syndrome. The chain links TRBV30 to TRBJ2-1, with D possibly being TRBD2 (6 bases). The CDR3 DNA is TGTGCCTGGACTTTGGGCGGGAATTACAATGAGCAGTTCTTC. It is translated as CAWTLGGNYNEQFF. Full variable domain (outside the CDR3, taken from reference TRBV30 and TRBJ2-1): SQTIHQWPATLVQPVGSPLSLECTVEGTSNPNLYWYRQAAGRGLQLLFYSVGIGQISSEVPQNLSASRPQDRQFILSSKKLLLSDSGFYLCAWTLGGNYNEQFFGPGTRLTVL.